The 20 T cell receptor beta chains listed next were all sequenced from one sample in a study of blood T cell repertoires in COVID-19 (dated by TCRdb to 2019 to 2021). Preparation of the library involved the immunoSEQ multiplex PCR assay. TCRdb re-hosts the immuneACCESS table, in-frame sequences only. Its copies lack some clones; in the studies checked, an unresolved V gene accounts for under half of them, and the cause for the rest is not known. The sample table holds under 150,000 clones, of which around nine tenths were seen once. The ten biggest clones cover more than 15% of the sample. The specimen sequenced was peripheral blood. The receptors here all came from a man in his forties or fifties with active or convalescent COVID-19.

The V and J genes are TRBV28 and TRBJ2-5; 7 bases fit TRBD1. There are 19 residues in the CDR3. The germline gives CDR1 MDHEN, CDR2 SYDVKM. V lost 2 bases and J lost 4; bases outside the gene matches: 19. The CDR3 spells CASSLNNLVGGELVETQYF. The CDR3 DNA sequence: TGTGCCAGCAGTTTAAATAATCTGGTAGGGGGCGAATTGGTAGAGACCCAGTACTTC.

CDR3 in amino acids: CASSPTGGNTEAFF. The CDR3 bases are TGTGCCAGCAGCCCGACAGGGGGTAACACTGAAGCTTTCTTT. V is TRBV6-6 and J is TRBJ1-1, with TRBD1 matching 9 bases. The CDR3 has 14 amino acids. V lost 6 bases to trimming and J lost 2 bases; unmatched junction nucleotides: 4. Germline CDR1 reads MNHNY; CDR2 reads SVGAGI (reference sequence).

This chain uses TRBV5-1 with TRBJ1-1, with unresolved D. The CDR3 covers 14 residues. Trimming left V 2 bases short and J 3 bases short, with 11 bases between. CDR1 is SGHRS, CDR2 YFSETQ, per germline. CDR3 sequence reads: CASSFVPGDTEAFF. CDR3 bases: TGCGCCAGCAGCTTTGTTCCGGGAGACACTGAAGCTTTCTTT.

The chain is built from TRBV19 and TRBJ1-4; D is perhaps TRBD1 (5 bases). This CDR3 has 13 amino acids. The V end lost 3 bases, the J end lost 5 bases, and 7 bases lay between the germline ends. From germline, CDR1 is LNHDA and CDR2 SQIVND (reference sequence). CDR3 in amino acids: CASSIPGNEKLFF. In DNA form, the CDR3 reads TGTGCCAGTAGTATCCCAGGGAATGAAAAACTGTTTTTT.

This chain links TRBV20-1 with TRBJ2-3; D unresolved. Germline assignment: CDR1 DFQATT and CDR2 SNEGSKA (reference sequence). CDR3 size: 11 residues. Trimming pared 4 bases from V and 6 bases from J, leaving 8 bases between. CDR3 bases: TGCAGTGCTACCAATTTGGATACGCAGTATTTT. Its protein product is CSATNLDTQYF.

The chain links TRBV9 to TRBJ2-6; D uncertain. The CDR3 extends over 16 amino acids. Trimming removed 0 bases from V and 3 bases from J, with 10 bases in between. Germline values: CDR1 SGDLS, CDR2 YYNGEE. CDR3: CASSVGARFGANVLTF. Here the CDR3 DNA reads TGTGCCAGCAGCGTAGGGGCCAGGTTTGGGGCCAACGTCCTGACTTTC.

V and J are TRBV5-4 and TRBJ2-5; TRBD1 matches at 8 bases. From germline, CDR1 is SGHNT and CDR2 YYREEE (reference sequence). The CDR3 runs 16 residues. The V segment lost 4 bases and the J segment 3 bases; nucleotides outside the gene matches: 11. The CDR3 loop is CASSPPLGTGKETQYF. The CDR3 DNA sequence: TGTGCCAGCAGCCCTCCCCTCGGGACAGGCAAAGAGACCCAGTACTTC.

The gene calls are TRBV5-8 and TRBJ1-3; a weak D match, TRBD1 (5 bases). This CDR3 has 14 residues. The ends were cut back, 4 bases at V and 3 bases at J, with 11 bases in the middle. Germline-derived CDR1 and CDR2 are SGHTS and YDEGEE. The CDR3 sequence: CASSRRGGGNTIYF. In DNA form, the CDR3 reads TGTGCCAGCAGCCGCCGCGGGGGTGGAAACACCATATATTTT.

V and J are TRBV30 and TRBJ1-4; D may be TRBD1 (5 bases). The V and J ends lost 0 bases and 14 bases respectively, with 13 bases between them. The germline gives CDR1 GTSNPN, CDR2 SVGIG (reference sequence). This CDR3 has 12 amino acids. CDR3 sequence: CAWSVGGGFLFF. In nucleotides, the CDR3 is TGTGCCTGGAGTGTGGGCGGGGGATTTCTGTTTTTT.

The rearrangement joins TRBV28 to TRBJ2-7, with a possible D match to TRBD2 (6 bases). CDR1 MDHEN and CDR2 SYDVKM come from the germline V gene. The CDR3 runs to 14 residues. Trimming removed 3 bases from V and 6 bases from J, with 15 bases in between. CDR3 nucleotides: TGTGCCAGCAGTTTGAGTATCGGGCGGGGCGAGCAGTACTTC. Residues: CASSLSIGRGEQYF. The full variable domain, rest sourced from reference TRBV28 and TRBJ2-7, is DVKVTQSSRYLVKRTGEKVFLECVQDMDHENMFWYRQDPGLGLRLIYFSYDVKMKEKGDIPEGYSVSREKKERFSLILESASTNQTSMYLCASSLSIGRGEQYFGPGTRLTVT.

The gene calls are TRBV6-5 and TRBJ2-5, with no clear D. Germline V gene data show CDR1 as MNHEY and CDR2 as SVGAGI. Trimming left V 4 bases short and J 2 bases short, with 8 bases between. CDR3 length equals 13 residues. The CDR3: CASSSYQQETQYF. CDR3 nucleotides: TGTGCCAGCAGTTCATACCAGCAAGAGACCCAGTACTTC.

In the case of this clone: A junction boundary mismatches the germline segment, possibly from a read error. The chain uses TRBV30 and TRBJ2-7; TRBD2 aligns across 13 bases. Germline lookup yields CDR1 GTSNPN and CDR2 SVGIG (reference sequence). The CDR3 spans 16 residues. This CDR3 is CARSGGLAGESYEQYF. The DNA for the CDR3 is TGTGCCCGGAGCGGAGGACTAGCGGGAGAAAGTTACGAGCAGTACTTC.

V gene TRBV7-9 combines with J gene TRBJ1-1; D gene ambiguous. Germline loops: CDR1 SEHNR, CDR2 FQNEAQ (reference sequence). Trimming stripped 2 bases from V and 0 bases from J, with 10 bases between. The CDR3 extends over 15 amino acids. CDR3 sequence: CASSLLAVMNTEAFF. The DNA for the CDR3 is TGTGCCAGCAGCTTATTGGCAGTAATGAACACTGAAGCTTTCTTT.

The rearrangement joins TRBV7-2 to TRBJ2-2; 10 bases match TRBD2. V was clipped by 1 base and J by 7 bases; unmatched bases: 12. Germline CDR1 and CDR2: SGHTA and FQGNSA. This CDR3 contains 18 residues. The CDR3 sequence: CASSLVGRLAGVVGELFF. In DNA, the CDR3 is TGTGCCAGCAGCTTAGTGGGACGGCTAGCGGGAGTCGTCGGGGAGCTGTTTTTT.

Only a few counts were recorded for this clone. The genes are TRBV12-5 and TRBJ2-5; D is possibly TRBD1 (5 bases). V was clipped by 2 bases and J by 7 bases, with 11 bases between them. Germline CDR1 LGHNT, CDR2 FRNRAP. The CDR3 spans 13 residues. The CDR3 DNA is TGTGCTAGTGGTTTGCAGGGATCGGGGACCCAGTACTTC. It translates to CASGLQGSGTQYF.

This rearrangement joins TRBV30 to TRBJ1-2, with D maybe TRBD1 (5 bases). V lost 8 bases to trimming and J lost 3 bases, with 19 bases between them. The CDR3 consists of 14 residues. CDR1 and CDR2 (germline): GTSNPN, SVGIG (reference sequence). This CDR3 reads CARKNQGSDYGYTF. In nucleotides, the CDR3 is TGTGCCAGGAAGAATCAGGGTAGTGACTATGGCTACACCTTC.

This chain joins TRBV12-5 and TRBJ2-2, with TRBD1 matching 9 bases. The CDR3 runs 17 residues. Germline CDR1 is LGHNT and CDR2 is FRNRAP. This CDR3 reads CAVKGRDRASNTGELFF. The CDR3, as DNA: TGTGCCGTCAAAGGGCGGGACAGGGCCTCGAACACCGGGGAGCTGTTTTTT.

The chain is built from TRBV27 and TRBJ2-3; unclear D gene. This CDR3 region has 16 residues. V dropped 4 bases and J dropped 1 base, with 15 bases sitting between them. Germline CDR1 reads MNHEY; CDR2 reads SMNVEV (reference sequence). The CDR3 here is CASSSSTQSGTDTQYF. CDR3 nucleotides: TGTGCCAGCAGTTCATCTACCCAGTCAGGCACAGATACGCAGTATTTT.

The table lists this clone with a few counts. The chain recombines TRBV5-4 with TRBJ1-2; D call uncertain. The CDR3 spans 15 residues. The V end was cut by 5 bases, the J end by 1 base, with 15 bases between. Germline lookup yields CDR1 SGHNT and CDR2 YYREEE (reference sequence). As DNA, the CDR3 is TGTGCCAGCAGTCCCGCCTCCGGTGGTAACTATGGCTACACCTTC. Amino acids: CASSPASGGNYGYTF.

V gene TRBV5-8 combines with J gene TRBJ2-2; 8 nucleotides match TRBD1. Germline V gene lookup returns CDR1 SGHTS and CDR2 YDEGEE. This CDR3 is 16 amino acids long. The junction had 11 bases not matched to a gene; V was cut back by 4 bases and J by 6 bases. Written as DNA, the CDR3 is TGTGCCAGCAGCCGTATTTTAGGACAGGGCGCCGGGGAGCTGTTTTTT. Encoded protein: CASSRILGQGAGELFF.